A selection of T cell receptor beta chains follows, all from one sample in a study of a mutant IDH1 vaccine in newly diagnosed glioma. Their antigens remain unidentified. Generated by immunoSEQ multiplex PCR, the TCRdb table keeps only in-frame clones and is missing some. The table lists 45,000 to 60,000 clones, around 90% of them singletons. The sequenced sample was PBMCs, obtained from a glioma patient whose treatment included an IDH1 peptide vaccine. Source of these receptors: a woman aged 40 to 50 with glioma. Each CDR3 is given without its conserved first and last residue. A D gene is named only where the DNA matches it firmly.

v_call	d_call	cdr3_aa
TRBV28	.	ASSLGRRANYGYT
TRBV6-5	.	ASSLEGTPEAF
TRBV6-5	.	ASSYYGARYEQY
TRBV7-2	.	ASSLNPGAYEQY
TRBV9	.	ASSVAPEGGGNTIY
TRBV29-1	.	SVEQGSNTGELF
TRBV14	.	ASSQGWTEY
TRBV4-1	.	AKLNRGY
TRBV6-5	.	ASSYGGRVEQY
TRBV2	.	ASSAPGEDQPQH
TRBV19	TRBD2	ASSIRVAGDPEQF
TRBV29-1	TRBD2	SVVRLAAGEQF
TRBV15	.	ATSRDHSGAYQETQY
TRBV6-1	TRBD2	ASSGFSGRADEQF
TRBV7-9	.	ASSAQTQGNTIY